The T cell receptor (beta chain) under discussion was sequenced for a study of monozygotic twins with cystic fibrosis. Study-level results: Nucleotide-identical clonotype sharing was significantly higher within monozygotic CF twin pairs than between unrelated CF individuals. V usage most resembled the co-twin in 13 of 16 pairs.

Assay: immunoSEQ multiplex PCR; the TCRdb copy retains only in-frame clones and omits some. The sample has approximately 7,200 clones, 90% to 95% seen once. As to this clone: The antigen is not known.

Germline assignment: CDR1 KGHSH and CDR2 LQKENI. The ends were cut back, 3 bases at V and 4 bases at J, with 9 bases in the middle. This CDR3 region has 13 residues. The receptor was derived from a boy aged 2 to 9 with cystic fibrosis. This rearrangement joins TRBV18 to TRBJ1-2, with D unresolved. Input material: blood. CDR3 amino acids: CASSPPEFYGYTF. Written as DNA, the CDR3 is TGTGCCAGCTCACCCCCCGAGTTCTATGGCTACACCTTC.